The 24 T cell receptor beta chains below were found in one sample sequenced in a study of cytomegalovirus exposure and HLA in healthy donors. Primers included in the PCR were 60 Vbeta and 13 Jbeta primers. Measured with immunoSEQ multiplex PCR; TCRdb has only the in-frame clones, and not every one. Its clone listing holds 45,000 to 50,000 clones. Sequencing was performed on PBMCs. The receptor source for this set is a male donor in good health and CMV-seronegative.

The V gene is TRBV7-2, the J gene TRBJ1-2, with D unresolved. Trimming removed 1 base from V and 4 bases from J, with 10 bases in between. The CDR3 is 14 amino acids. CDR1 is SGHTA and CDR2 is FQGNSA in the germline V gene. For the CDR3, the DNA is TGTGCCAGCAGCTTAGGGCAGAGGCTCTATGGCTACACCTTC. This codes for CASSLGQRLYGYTF. Filled out from reference TRBV7-2 and TRBJ1-2, the complete variable domain reads GAGVSQSPSNKVTEKGKDVELRCDPISGHTALYWYRQSLGQGLEFLIYFQGNSAPDKSGLPSDRFSAERTGGSVSTLTIQRTQQEDSAVYLCASSLGQRLYGYTFGSGTRLTVV.

This chain joins TRBV10-3 and TRBJ1-1; D is perhaps TRBD1 (5 bases). The CDR3 sequence is 14 residues long. CDR1 is ENHRY and CDR2 is SYGVKD in the germline V gene. The ends were cut back, 2 bases at V and 5 bases at J, with 12 bases in the middle. The CDR3 coding sequence is TGTGCCATCAGTGAGAACCTACACAGGACTGAAGCTTTCTTT. Translating it yields CAISENLHRTEAFF.

V is TRBV9 and J is TRBJ2-2; 9 bases align to TRBD1. Per germline, CDR1 SGDLS and CDR2 YYNGEE. The CDR3 is 15 amino acids. Trimming cost V 4 bases and J 7 bases; bases outside gene matches: 8. The CDR3 loop is CASSLHTGGGGELFF. In DNA, the CDR3 is TGTGCCAGCAGCCTGCACACAGGGGGCGGCGGGGAGCTGTTTTTT.

The CDR3: CASRPSSFSGNTIYF. The CDR3 DNA is TGTGCCAGCAGACCATCCAGTTTTTCGGGAAACACCATATATTTT. V and J are TRBV6-5 and TRBJ1-3; D is ambiguous. Trimming stripped 6 bases from V and 4 bases from J, with 16 bases between. The CDR3 runs 15 residues. Germline assignment: CDR1 MNHEY and CDR2 SVGAGI.

The chain joins TRBV6-5 to TRBJ2-5, with D tentatively TRBD1 (6 bases). The CDR3 runs 15 residues. In germline, CDR1 is MNHEY, CDR2 SVGAGI. The V gene lost 6 bases and the J gene lost 0 bases, with 14 bases spanning the gap. The CDR3 sequence is CASRLQGPYQETQYF. CDR3 DNA sequence: TGTGCCAGCAGGCTACAGGGACCCTACCAAGAGACCCAGTACTTC.

The chain couples TRBV6-1 to TRBJ1-1; D is possibly TRBD1 (6 bases). Deletions cut 4 bases from V and 4 bases from J, with 13 bases between. This CDR3 comprises 14 residues. Germline CDR1 is MNHNS and CDR2 is SASEGT. The CDR3: CASSVNRVGTEAFF. In DNA form, the CDR3 reads TGTGCCAGCAGTGTCAACAGGGTTGGCACTGAAGCTTTCTTT.

V is TRBV5-1 and J is TRBJ1-1; D might be TRBD1 (6 bases). Trimming cost V 3 bases and J 0 bases, with 9 bases left between them. This CDR3 has 14 amino acids. The germline gives CDR1 SGHRS, CDR2 YFSETQ. CDR3 bases: TGCGCCAGCAGCTCCGGACAGATGAACACTGAAGCTTTCTTT. Translated, it gives CASSSGQMNTEAFF.

The chain carries TRBV29-1 and TRBJ2-5, with 12 bases identical to TRBD2. Germline V gene sequence: CDR1 SQVTM, CDR2 ANQGSEA. Trimming took 5 bases from V and 3 from J; bases not matched to a gene: 1. The CDR3 runs 13 residues. The CDR3 protein is CSVRTSGEETQYF. The CDR3 nucleotides are TGCAGCGTTCGGACTAGCGGGGAAGAGACCCAGTACTTC.

The V gene is TRBV14, the J gene TRBJ1-1; D unresolved. CDR3 length: 14 amino acids. V lost 2 bases and J lost 1, with 8 bases in between. Germline V lookup: CDR1 SGHDN, CDR2 FVKESK. This CDR3 reads CASSQLIQNTEAFF. In DNA, the CDR3 is TGTGCCAGCAGCCAATTGATACAGAACACTGAAGCTTTCTTT.

V is TRBV29-1 and J is TRBJ1-1, with TRBD1 as a possible D gene (6 bases). The CDR3 runs 12 residues. Trimming removed 3 bases at V and 5 bases at J, with 10 bases between. The germline V gene has CDR1 SQVTM and CDR2 ANQGSEA. The chain's CDR3 is CSVDPTGTEAFF. The CDR3 coding sequence is TGCAGCGTTGACCCGACAGGAACTGAAGCTTTCTTT.

The chain couples TRBV5-1 to TRBJ2-7; 9 nucleotides align to TRBD1. V was clipped by 4 bases and J by 4 bases; unmatched bases: 6. The CDR3 is 14 residues long. In germline, CDR1 is SGHRS, CDR2 YFSETQ. CDR3 coding DNA: TGCGCCAGCAGCCTGCGGGACAGGGAATACGAGCAGTACTTC. It is translated as CASSLRDREYEQYF. Full variable domain (missing parts from reference TRBV5-1 and TRBJ2-7): KAGVTQTPRYLIKTRGQQVTLSCSPISGHRSVSWYQQTPGQGLQFLFEYFSETQRNKGNFPGRFSGRQFSNSRSEMNVSTLELGDSALYLCASSLRDREYEQYFGPGTRLTVT.

The chain employs TRBV4-2 and TRBJ1-1, with D unresolved. The V gene's germline CDR1 is LGHNA and CDR2 YNFKEQ. The CDR3 extends over 14 amino acids. V was pared by 0 bases and J by 4 bases, with 9 bases between. The CDR3 here is CASSQDKRSTEAFF. In DNA, the CDR3 is TGTGCCAGCAGCCAAGATAAACGGAGCACTGAAGCTTTCTTT.

The chain carries TRBV4-3 and TRBJ1-1, with 9 bases fitting TRBD1. The CDR3 consists of 15 residues. The junction had 5 bases not matched to a gene; V was cut back by 2 bases and J by 4 bases. CDR1 and CDR2 (germline): LGHNA, YSLEER. The CDR3 reads CASSQHGTGSTEAFF. In nucleotides, the CDR3 is TGCGCCAGCAGCCAACATGGGACAGGGAGCACTGAAGCTTTCTTT.

The chain employs TRBV4-2 and TRBJ2-5; 10 positions match TRBD1. The germline V gene encodes CDR1 LGHNA and CDR2 YNFKEQ. The CDR3 is 17 amino acids. The ends lost 0 bases at V and 5 bases at J; junction bases unmatched: 9. The CDR3 region has the DNA TGTGCCAGCAGCCAAGAACACGTAGGGACAGGGGCGGAGACCCAGTACTTC. Translation gives CASSQEHVGTGAETQYF.

CDR3 protein: CASSDDRVTDTQYF. CDR3 nucleotide sequence: TGTGCCAGCAGCGATGACCGGGTCACAGATACGCAGTATTTT. J is TRBJ2-3 and V is TRBV5-8; D is unclear. V was trimmed by 4 bases and J by 2 bases, leaving 11 bases between them. CDR1 and CDR2 (germline): SGHTS, YDEGEE. The CDR3 extends over 14 amino acids.

The chain links TRBV6-5 to TRBJ1-2, with 8 bases identical to TRBD1. CDR3 length: 15 amino acids. Germline CDR1 reads MNHEY; CDR2 reads SVGAGI. Unmatched junction bases numbered 4, after V lost 4 bases and J lost 0 bases. The CDR3 nucleotides read TGTGCCAGCAGTTGGCGCAGGGGGCCTAACTATGGCTACACCTTC. Translated: CASSWRRGPNYGYTF.

This chain joins TRBV10-3 and TRBJ2-3; 8 bases are a match to TRBD2. The ends lost 3 bases at V and 3 bases at J; junction bases unmatched: 8. Germline lookup yields CDR1 ENHRY and CDR2 SYGVKD. The CDR3 spans 16 residues. CDR3 coding DNA: TGTGCCATCAGTGAATATCGCGGGGGGCGGACAGATACGCAGTATTTT. Translated: CAISEYRGGRTDTQYF.

This sequence joins TRBV4-1 and TRBJ2-1; TRBD1 agrees at 9 bases. Losses at the gene ends were 1 base for V and 3 bases for J; bases not matched to a gene: 1. Germline lookup yields CDR1 MGHRA and CDR2 YSYEKL. CDR3 size: 15 residues. The CDR3 spells CASSQGQGVYNEQFF. In DNA, the CDR3 is TGCGCCAGCAGCCAAGGACAGGGGGTCTACAATGAGCAGTTCTTC.

This chain links TRBV6-5 with TRBJ2-7; the D gene is possibly TRBD1 (5 bases). The CDR3 covers 14 residues. Trimming stripped 4 bases from V and 2 bases from J, with 12 bases between. Germline V lookup: CDR1 MNHEY, CDR2 SVGAGI. In nucleotides, the CDR3 is TGTGCCAGCAGTTCCGGAGACAGAGCCTACGAGCAGTACTTC. Translated: CASSSGDRAYEQYF.

CDR3 bases: TGCGCCAGCAGCTTGGGGGGGCAGGGGGCGCAAGGCTATGGCTACACCTTC. As protein: CASSLGGQGAQGYGYTF. J is TRBJ1-2 and V is TRBV5-1; 8 bases agree with TRBD1. Germline trimming cut 0 bases from V and 4 bases from J; bases unmatched to any gene: 11. The CDR3 sequence is 17 residues long. Germline CDR1 reads SGHRS; CDR2 reads YFSETQ. The whole variable domain, remainder taken from reference TRBV5-1 and TRBJ1-2, is KAGVTQTPRYLIKTRGQQVTLSCSPISGHRSVSWYQQTPGQGLQFLFEYFSETQRNKGNFPGRFSGRQFSNSRSEMNVSTLELGDSALYLCASSLGGQGAQGYGYTFGSGTRLTVV.

CDR3: CASTLNSPGTFNQPQHF. CDR3 in DNA: TGTGCCAGCACCCTAAATTCCCCAGGGACATTCAATCAGCCCCAGCATTTT. This chain links TRBV6-4 with TRBJ1-5; TRBD1 might be the D (6 bases). Germline CDR1 reads MRHNA; CDR2 reads SNTAGT. Trimming removed 7 bases from V and 3 bases from J, with 22 bases in between. There are 17 residues in the CDR3.

CDR3 sequence (DNA): TGTGCCTGGGCTTCGTCAGGGTCCGCCTTGACCTACGAGCAGTACTTC. Its protein product is CAWASSGSALTYEQYF. V is TRBV30 and J is TRBJ2-7, with TRBD1 as a possible D gene (5 bases). There are 16 residues in the CDR3. V shed 5 bases and J shed 2 bases, with 22 bases lying between them. Germline lookup yields CDR1 GTSNPN and CDR2 SVGIG (reference sequence).

The chain links TRBV7-2 to TRBJ1-2; TRBD1 matches 7 bases. V was clipped by 5 bases and J by 5 bases; unmatched bases: 8. In germline, CDR1 is SGHTA, CDR2 FQGNSA. The CDR3 spans 14 residues. The CDR3 region is CASSLSVRGYGYTF. CDR3 sequence (DNA): TGTGCCAGCAGCCTTAGCGTCAGGGGGTATGGCTACACCTTC.

V gene TRBV30 combines with J gene TRBJ1-1; TRBD1 agrees at 9 bases. Per the germline V gene, CDR1 is GTSNPN and CDR2 is SVGIG (reference sequence). The CDR3 consists of 14 residues. V lost 4 bases to trimming and J lost 2 bases; unmatched junction nucleotides: 5. The CDR3 coding sequence is TGTGCCTGGACTACGGGACAGGGAAACACTGAAGCTTTCTTT. Its protein product is CAWTTGQGNTEAFF. The variable domain in full, with the rest retrieved from reference TRBV30 and TRBJ1-1, is SQTIHQWPATLVQPVGSPLSLECTVEGTSNPNLYWYRQAAGRGLQLLFYSVGIGQISSEVPQNLSASRPQDRQFILSSKKLLLSDSGFYLCAWTTGQGNTEAFFGQGTRLTVV.